This TCR beta chain was retrieved from a study of T cells in Graves' hyperthyroidism and ophthalmopathy. Across the study: Peripheral blood collection took place at initial diagnosis, before any treatment.

There are a few counts of this clonotype. Its matching antigen is unknown. V shed 6 bases, J shed 4 bases, and the junction held 6 bases outside the gene matches. Germline V CDR1 and CDR2: MNHEY, SMNVEV (reference sequence). The CDR3 sequence is 15 residues long. Whole-study results and caveats: Ophthalmopathy, as predicted by the model, came a median about seven months after the prediction.

Researchers amplified the TCR beta CDR3 regions from RNA transcripts. The HTBI set primed first-round TCR CDR3 RT-PCR. One entry per CDR3 protein results from TCRdb running MiXCR on the multiplex PCR reads. The sample lists 500,000 to 750,000 distinct CDR3 sequences; 15% to 18% were seen once. Sequencing was carried out using blood. The V gene is TRBV27, the J gene TRBJ2-1; TRBD2 aligns across 10 bases. The clonotype originates from a woman under 40 with Graves' hyperthyroidism. The CDR3, as DNA: TGTGCCAGCAGCAGATCTAGCGGGAGTTACAATGAGCAGTTCTTC. This encodes CASSRSSGSYNEQFF.